Shown below are 13 T cell receptor beta chains from a single sample sequenced in a study of cytomegalovirus exposure and HLA in healthy donors. In the PCR, 60 Vbeta and 13 Jbeta primers were used. The assay was immunoSEQ multiplex PCR, and TCRdb's table has in-frame clones only and misses some. This table holds 99,000 or so clones, around 75% found once. Sequences were obtained from PBMCs. The receptors come from a man aged 25 to 40 in good health and CMV-seropositive.

The V and J genes are TRBV5-6 and TRBJ2-7; 12 nucleotides line up with TRBD2. Per germline, CDR1 SGHDT and CDR2 YYEEEE. The CDR3 runs 15 residues. V shed 5 bases and J 6 bases; nucleotides not matched to a gene: 9. CDR3 DNA: TGTGCCAGCAGGGAGACTAGCGGGGGCACTCCCGAGCAGTACTTC. Protein product: CASRETSGGTPEQYF.

This chain joins TRBV19 and TRBJ1-2; D ambiguous. This CDR3 is 13 amino acids long. V was pared by 0 bases and J by 8 bases, with 10 bases between. The germline gives CDR1 LNHDA, CDR2 SQIVND (reference sequence). In DNA, the CDR3 is TGTGCCAGTAGTATAGATGGTACGAGCGGCTACACCTTC. Its protein product is CASSIDGTSGYTF. Full variable domain (outside the CDR3, taken from reference TRBV19 and TRBJ1-2): DGGITQSPKYLFRKEGQNVTLSCEQNLNHDAMYWYRQDPGQGLRLIYYSQIVNDFQKGDIAEGYSVSREKKESFPLTVTSAQKNPTAFYLCASSIDGTSGYTFGSGTRLTVV.

The chain combines TRBV9 with TRBJ2-7; weak D call: TRBD1 (5 bases). The CDR3 has 16 amino acids. Per the germline V gene, CDR1 is SGDLS and CDR2 is YYNGEE. V was trimmed by 4 bases and J by 2 bases, leaving 19 bases between them. This chain's CDR3 is CASSPETPGQPYEQYF. The CDR3 coding sequence is TGTGCCAGCAGCCCCGAAACTCCAGGGCAGCCCTACGAGCAGTACTTC.

The J gene is TRBJ1-3, the V gene TRBV6-5; D call uncertain. The V end lost 2 bases, the J end lost 0 bases, and 11 bases lay between the germline ends. The CDR3 is made up of 16 amino acids. Germline V gene sequence: CDR1 MNHEY, CDR2 SVGAGI. The CDR3 protein is CASSYQQASSGNTIYF. CDR3 DNA: TGTGCCAGCAGTTACCAGCAGGCTTCCTCTGGAAACACCATATATTTT.

This chain joins TRBV7-2 and TRBJ2-7, with 7 bases identical to TRBD2. The germline V gene has CDR1 SGHTA and CDR2 FQGNSA. Trimming at V came to 6 bases and at J to 4 bases, leaving 12 bases not matched to a gene. The CDR3 is 15 amino acids. CDR3 nucleotide sequence: TGTGCCAGCAGTTTTTATTGGGGACTAATATACGAGCAGTACTTC. Translated, it gives CASSFYWGLIYEQYF.

The V gene is TRBV5-6, the J gene TRBJ2-5; 10 nucleotides match TRBD2. The germline gives CDR1 SGHDT, CDR2 YYEEEE. The J segment lost 5 bases and the V segment lost 4 bases, leaving 11 bases of the junction unmatched. The CDR3 length is 16 residues. This CDR3 reads CASSPGSGGALETQYF. CDR3 DNA sequence: TGTGCCAGCAGCCCGGGGAGCGGGGGGGCCCTGGAGACCCAGTACTTC. Full variable domain (missing parts from reference TRBV5-6 and TRBJ2-5): DAGVTQSPTHLIKTRGQQVTLRCSPKSGHDTVSWYQQALGQGPQFIFQYYEEEERQRGNFPDRFSGHQFPNYSSELNVNALLLGDSALYLCASSPGSGGALETQYFGPGTRLLVL.

This chain links TRBV7-2 with TRBJ1-4, with 8 bases lining up with TRBD1. In germline, CDR1 is SGHTA, CDR2 FQGNSA. This CDR3 is 15 amino acids long. J gave up 7 bases and V 4 bases, and 8 bases lay outside the gene matches. CDR3 loop: CASSSRTGISEKLFF. In DNA, the CDR3 is TGTGCCAGCAGCTCCCGGACAGGGATAAGTGAAAAACTGTTTTTT. Complete variable domain (other parts from reference TRBV7-2 and TRBJ1-4): GAGVSQSPSNKVTEKGKDVELRCDPISGHTALYWYRQSLGQGLEFLIYFQGNSAPDKSGLPSDRFSAERTGGSVSTLTIQRTQQEDSAVYLCASSSRTGISEKLFFGSGTQLSVL.

This clone was picked up a small number of times. J is TRBJ1-2 and V is TRBV7-2, with TRBD1 matching over 11 bases. Germline V gene data show CDR1 as SGHTA and CDR2 as FQGNSA. Trimming took 1 base from V and 2 from J; bases not matched to a gene: 3. This CDR3 is built from 16 residues. The CDR3 region is CASSLGGTGGNYGYTF. DNA for the CDR3: TGTGCCAGCAGCTTAGGGGGGACAGGGGGAAACTATGGCTACACCTTC.

This clone has a handful of counts. The genes are TRBV6-1 and TRBJ2-5; no definite D call. This CDR3 is built from 12 residues. The germline V gene encodes CDR1 MNHNS and CDR2 SASEGT. Trimming stripped 6 bases from V and 2 bases from J, with 7 bases between. CDR3 loop: CASSGVQETQYF. The CDR3 nucleotides are TGTGCCAGCAGCGGAGTACAAGAGACCCAGTACTTC.

The chain's CDR3 is CASSETGTGSTDTQYF. CDR3 in DNA: TGTGCCAGCAGTGAAACCGGGACAGGGAGCACAGATACGCAGTATTTT. J is TRBJ2-3 and V is TRBV6-4, with 9 bases lining up with TRBD1. Germline assignment: CDR1 MRHNA and CDR2 SNTAGT. Trimming at V came to 3 bases and at J to 0 bases, leaving 4 bases not matched to a gene. This CDR3 is built from 16 residues.

The chain recombines TRBV5-6 with TRBJ2-4; TRBD1 matches 8 bases. The CDR3 extends over 14 amino acids. The V gene end was trimmed by 0 bases and the J gene end by 6 bases; junction bases not matched to a gene: 2. Germline values: CDR1 SGHDT, CDR2 YYEEEE. CDR3 amino acids: CASSLGQGANIQYF. The CDR3 nucleotides are TGTGCCAGCAGCTTGGGCCAGGGGGCAAACATTCAGTACTTC.

The V call is TRBV1, the J call TRBJ2-2; TRBD2 is the table's D call and was not checked against the DNA. TRBV1 is tagged as a pseudogene. This CDR3 region has 15 residues. The CDR3 loop reads CTSSQDEGGCGELFF. The DNA of the CDR3 is TGCACCAGCAGCCAAGATGAAGGCGGGTGCGGGGAGCTGTTTTTT.

This clone occurred once. V gene TRBV10-3 combines with J gene TRBJ1-2; D gene uncertain. Germline CDR1 ENHRY, CDR2 SYGVKD. V was cut by 7 bases and J by 4 bases, with 13 bases left in between. The CDR3 sequence is 13 residues long. This CDR3 reads CAINREDGYGYTF. CDR3 sequence (DNA): TGTGCCATCAATCGGGAGGACGGCTATGGCTACACCTTC.